This is a list of T cell receptor beta chains from one sample in a study of molecular identifiers for immune sequencing clone quantification. TCRdb recomputed calls from the PCR reads with MiXCR, one row per CDR3 protein. The sample has 490,000 or so distinct CDR3 sequences, roughly 26% seen once; the top ten hold 0.7% to 0.9%. Sequenced sample: naive CD8+ T cells from blood, with Jurkat cell RNA spiked in. Receptors were obtained from a human donor in good health. Some libraries in this study had Jurkat cell RNA spiked in. Both conserved end residues are part of each CDR3. The D gene is left open where the match is weak. Clone sizes are given selectively: once, few, many, or a class where the clone is expanded.

v_call,clone_size,j_call,d_call,cdr3_nt,cdr3_aa
TRBV7-9,many,TRBJ2-3,-,TGTGCCAGCAGCTTATTGGGACAAGGGCCCGATACGCAGTATTTT,CASSLLGQGPDTQYF
TRBV4-1,-,TRBJ1-1,-,TGCGCCAGCAGCCAACAAAGGAACACTGGAGCTTTCTTT,CASSQQRNTGAFF
TRBV20-1,few,TRBJ2-7,TRBD2,TGCAGTGCTATGCGGAGACTAGCGGGAGTTCTTCTCCACGAGCAGTACTTC,CSAMRRLAGVLLHEQYF
TRBV7-2,many,TRBJ2-7,-,TGTGCCAGCAGCCCCCTCAGCGGAGGGACCGAGCAGTACTTC,CASSPLSGGTEQYF
TRBV6-2/TRBV6-3,many,TRBJ1-5,TRBD1,TGTGCCAGCAGTTCGGACAGGGGCACGAAGCCCCAGCATTTT,CASSSDRGTKPQHF
TRBV11-2,-,TRBJ2-5,-,TGTGCCAGCAGCCCCGACATCACCCAGTACTTC,CASSPDITQYF
TRBV12-3/TRBV12-4,-,TRBJ2-5,TRBD1,TGTGCCAGCAGTCCCGGGACAGGGCCTAATTGGGGGACCCAGTACTTC,CASSPGTGPNWGTQYF
TRBV6-5,-,TRBJ2-1,TRBD2,TGTGCCAGCAGTTACCCGACTAGCGGGACCCACAATGAGCAGTTCTTC,CASSYPTSGTHNEQFF
TRBV27,-,TRBJ1-6,-,-,CASNPWGTGSSPHHF
TRBV18,few,TRBJ2-7,-,TGTGCCAGCTCACCACCACTTAGCTCCTACGAGCAGTACTTC,CASSPPLSSYEQYF
TRBV6-1,-,TRBJ2-3,-,TGTGCCAGCCTATTAGATACGCAGTATTTT,CASLLDTQYF
TRBV11-1,few,TRBJ2-3,-,TGTGCCAGCAGCTTCGGGCGGGTTCGTAGCACAGATACGCAGTATTTT,CASSFGRVRSTDTQYF
TRBV19,few,TRBJ2-7,TRBD2,TGTGCCAGTAGTATATATGGCGGGAGCCACGAGCAGTACTTC,CASSIYGGSHEQYF
TRBV4-2,-,TRBJ2-7,-,TGTGCCAACAGCCAAGCAGTCGCGACTGGGGGTACTTCGGGGGAGCAGTACTTC,CANSQAVATGGTSGEQYF
TRBV13,few,TRBJ2-7,TRBD1,TGTGCCAGCAGCCGCGGCGGACAGGCCCTGAACGAGCAGTACTTC,CASSRGGQALNEQYF
TRBV7-8,-,TRBJ1-5,TRBD1,TGTGCCAGCAGCTTGGGGGACAGGGGGCGCAGGAGCAATCAGCCCCAGCATTTT,CASSLGDRGRRSNQPQHF
TRBV7-7,-,TRBJ2-2,-,TGTGCCAGCAGCTTAGATCCGGGGACTTACGCGAACACCGGGGAGCTGTTTTTT,CASSLDPGTYANTGELFF
TRBV9,-,TRBJ2-1,-,TGTGCCAGCAGCGTGACAGGGAGGGATGAGCAGTTCTTC,CASSVTGRDEQFF
TRBV5-6,few,TRBJ1-5,-,TGTGCCAGCAGCTTGGCAGGGGATCGAGGATATAGCAATCAGCCCCAGCATTTT,CASSLAGDRGYSNQPQHF
TRBV5-1,few,TRBJ2-5,-,TGCGCCAGCAGCTTGACTAGCAGGCCAGAAGAGACCCAGTACTTC,CASSLTSRPEETQYF
TRBV5-6,few,TRBJ2-4,-,TGTGCCAGCAGCTGGGACGCCGAAAACATTCAGTACTTC,CASSWDAENIQYF
TRBV30,many,TRBJ1-1,-,TGTGCCTGGGACAGACAGAACACTGAAGCTTTCTTT,CAWDRQNTEAFF
TRBV4-1,many,TRBJ1-1,-,TGCGCCAGCAGCCAGAGTGAAGGGGGATTTGACACTGAAGCTTTCTTT,CASSQSEGGFDTEAFF
TRBV7-2,-,TRBJ2-1,-,TGTGCCAGCAGCTTAGATCCCAGGGGGGTAGCCAATGAGCAGTTCTTC,CASSLDPRGVANEQFF
TRBV6-5,few,TRBJ2-2,TRBD2,TGTGCCAGCCAGGGACTAGCGGGATCGAACACCGGGGAGCTGTTTTTT,CASQGLAGSNTGELFF
TRBV27,-,TRBJ2-7,-,TGTGCCAGCAGCTTAAGGCGGGGCGCCTACGAGCAGTACTTC,CASSLRRGAYEQYF
TRBV29-1,many,TRBJ2-7,TRBD1,TGCAGCGTTTCTACAGGGGGCAACGAGCAGTACTTC,CSVSTGGNEQYF
TRBV20-1,few,TRBJ1-6,-,TGCAGTGCTAGAGGTATGACAGGCCCTAGAGGGCCCCTCCACTTT,CSARGMTGPRGPLHF
TRBV7-8,many,TRBJ2-3,-,TGTGCCAGCAGCTTAAGTGGGTATAACACAGATACGCAGTATTTT,CASSLSGYNTDTQYF
TRBV5-1,many,TRBJ2-3,-,TGCGCCAGCAGCTTGGGACTTTTGGGAGTCCCCACAGATACGCAGTATTTT,CASSLGLLGVPTDTQYF
TRBV27,few,TRBJ2-7,-,TGTGCCACATCCCTGGTGGACAACTCCTACGAGCAGTACTTC,CATSLVDNSYEQYF
TRBV2,few,TRBJ1-2,-,TGTGCCAGCAGTGAAGTGTCTGGGATCCCTCTCTATGGCTACACCTTC,CASSEVSGIPLYGYTF
TRBV18,-,TRBJ2-7,-,TGTGCCAGCTCACCACCGGGGGGCCCGGGGGTCTACGAGCAGTACTTC,CASSPPGGPGVYEQYF
TRBV7-6,-,TRBJ2-3,TRBD2,TGTGCCAGCAGCTTCCTAAGCGGGGGGGTCCCAGATACGCAGTATTTT,CASSFLSGGVPDTQYF
TRBV6-2/TRBV6-3,few,TRBJ2-1,TRBD1,TGTGCCAGCAGTCCAAGGTGGACAGGCTTGATTGGGAATGAGCAGTTCTTC,CASSPRWTGLIGNEQFF
TRBV12-3/TRBV12-4,-,TRBJ2-3,TRBD2,TGTGCCAGCCGGGGTCTAGCGGGGGAGGCAGATACGCAGTATTTT,CASRGLAGEADTQYF
TRBV14,few,TRBJ2-3,-,TGTGCCAGCAGCCAAGTTCCGCCAGATACGCAGTATTTT,CASSQVPPDTQYF
TRBV4-3,few,TRBJ2-3,TRBD1,TGCGCCAGCAGCCAGGGGACAGGGAGCACAGATACGCAGTATTTT,CASSQGTGSTDTQYF
TRBV4-3,many,TRBJ1-1,-,TGCGCCAGCAGCCAAGATGCCAGGGGTGATGAAGCTTTCTTT,CASSQDARGDEAFF
TRBV7-6,-,TRBJ2-7,-,TGTGCCAGCAGCCCACCCCGGGGCTTGGAAACAACCTACGAGCAGTACTTC,CASSPPRGLETTYEQYF
TRBV3-1,few,TRBJ2-5,-,TGTGCCAGCAGCCACCTACAGGGATACCAAGAGACCCAGTACTTC,CASSHLQGYQETQYF
TRBV27,many,TRBJ2-3,-,TGTGCCAGCAGTCCCGAGGGGGGCCGCACAGATACGCAGTATTTT,CASSPEGGRTDTQYF
TRBV4-1,-,TRBJ2-3,TRBD2,TGCGCCCGCAGCCAAGATGGGGGGAGGGCAGATACGCAGTATTTT,CARSQDGGRADTQYF
TRBV20-1,-,TRBJ2-3,-,TGCAGTGCTAGGTTACCTCATAGCACAGATACGCAGTATTTT,CSARLPHSTDTQYF
TRBV20-1,many,TRBJ2-7,-,TGCAGTGCTAAGGCTGTTCGGGGGACCGACTACGAGCAGTACTTC,CSAKAVRGTDYEQYF
TRBV11-2,many,TRBJ2-7,-,TGTGCCAGCAGCCCAAGCCCAAACTACGAGCAGTACTTC,CASSPSPNYEQYF
TRBV7-9,many,TRBJ2-6,-,TGTGCCAGCAGCTACAGGTTGGCGGGGGGGGCCAACGTCCTGACTTTC,CASSYRLAGGANVLTF
TRBV29-1,few,TRBJ2-6,-,TGCAGCGTTGCGGGATTCAGGGAATCTGGGGCCAACGTCCTGACTTTC,CSVAGFRESGANVLTF
TRBV15,-,TRBJ2-4,TRBD1,TGTGCCACCAGCAGCTCTAACAGGGGGCTCGCCAAAAACATTCAGTACTTC,CATSSSNRGLAKNIQYF
TRBV4-3,few,TRBJ2-1,-,TGCGCCAGCAGCCCTGGGCCCGGCGGCGAGCAGTTCTTC,CASSPGPGGEQFF
TRBV4-1,few,TRBJ2-4,TRBD1,TGCGCCAGCAGCCAGGGATCCGGGACAGAAAACATTCAGTACTTC,CASSQGSGTENIQYF
TRBV28,few,TRBJ2-7,-,TGTGCCAGCAGTTCGACACCAACCAACCTCTACGAGCAGTACTTC,CASSSTPTNLYEQYF